These 16 T cell receptor beta chains originate from one sample sequenced in a study of CXCR3-negative and CXCR3-positive naive CD8 T cells. 5' RACE with UMI labels generated the TRB cDNA libraries. TCRdb re-called the 5' RACE reads and gives one entry per CDR3 protein, without DNA. This sample contains 6,000 to 7,500 distinct CDR3 sequences. What was sequenced was naive CXCR3- CD8+ T cells from blood. As for subset: CD45RO-CCR7+CD27+CD95- naive CD8+ T cells lacking CXCR3 (TNR3-). All receptors come from a human donor in good health. Some clones in this sample may be carry-over from other donors' samples.

Considering frequency, this clonotype is medium-sized (0.01 to 0.1%). The gene calls are TRBV20-1 and TRBJ2-5. The CDR3 is 14 residues long. CDR1 and CDR2 from the germline V gene are DFQATT and SNEGSKA (reference sequence). The CDR3 loop is CSAREPTDQETQYF.

This clonotype is identified as medium-sized from frequency. This chain joins TRBV18 and TRBJ2-2. Per the germline V gene, CDR1 is KGHSH and CDR2 is LQKENI. This CDR3 has 15 amino acids. The CDR3 is CASSPPERYTGELFF.

The chain has TRBV7-2 and TRBJ2-1; as DNA is missing, the TRBD2 call by TCRdb cannot be tested. From germline, CDR1 is SGHTA and CDR2 FQGNSA. This CDR3 is 15 amino acids long. The CDR3 loop reads CASSWTSGAADEQFF.

Its frequency marks this clonotype as medium-sized (0.01 to 0.1%). The genes are TRBV29-1 and TRBJ2-7; the TCRdb D gene call, TRBD1, has no DNA to confirm it. The CDR3 loop spans 13 amino acids. Per the germline V gene, CDR1 is SQVTM and CDR2 is ANQGSEA. The CDR3 here is CSVTGTGSYEQYF.

By frequency, this clonotype is medium-sized. This rearrangement joins TRBV28 to TRBJ2-7; checking the TCRdb D call of TRBD1 is not possible without DNA. From germline, CDR1 is MDHEN and CDR2 SYDVKM. The length of the CDR3 is 15 residues. The CDR3 loop reads CASSLAGHNFYEQYF. The variable domain in full, completed from reference TRBV28 and TRBJ2-7, reads DVKVTQSSRYLVKRTGEKVFLECVQDMDHENMFWYRQDPGLGLRLIYFSYDVKMKEKGDIPEGYSVSREKKERFSLILESASTNQTSMYLCASSLAGHNFYEQYFGPGTRLTVT.

This clonotype is deemed medium-sized by its frequency. V and J are TRBV5-1 and TRBJ2-7; TCRdb indicates TRBD2, and absent DNA this call remains unverified. Germline values: CDR1 SGHRS, CDR2 YFSETQ. The CDR3 has 16 residues. The CDR3 loop reads CASSSREGLLHYEQYF.

This clonotype is deemed medium-sized by its frequency. The chain employs TRBV5-1 and TRBJ1-1; TCRdb designates TRBD1, a call that cannot be tested without DNA. Per germline, CDR1 SGHRS and CDR2 YFSETQ. The CDR3 covers 14 residues. The chain's CDR3 is CASSLGQGITEAFF.

By frequency, this clonotype registers medium-sized (0.01 to 0.1%). This sequence joins TRBV29-1 and TRBJ2-1. Per the germline V gene, CDR1 is SQVTM and CDR2 is ANQGSEA. CDR3 length equals 12 residues. The CDR3 region is CSVPGLYNEQFF.

According to its frequency, this clonotype is medium-sized. The V call is TRBV21-1, the J call TRBJ2-3; TCRdb indicates TRBD1, and absent DNA this call remains unverified. TRBV21-1 is a pseudogene locus. The CDR3 loop spans 17 amino acids. CDR3 residues: CASSASRDRYYTDTQYF.

This clonotype is labeled medium-sized based on frequency. The CDR3 sequence is CASSGGTDTQYF. The rearrangement joins TRBV13 to TRBJ2-3. CDR1 is PRHDT, CDR2 FYEKMQ, per germline (reference sequence). CDR3 length equals 12 residues.

The V gene is TRBV28, the J gene TRBJ1-1; the D call from TCRdb, TRBD1, cannot be confirmed without DNA. Germline-derived CDR1 and CDR2 are MDHEN and SYDVKM. The CDR3 has 12 amino acids. The CDR3 sequence is CASSLLSTEAFF.

The rearrangement links TRBV29-1 to TRBJ2-7; absent DNA, TCRdb's TRBD1 call cannot be checked. The germline gives CDR1 SQVTM, CDR2 ANQGSEA. The CDR3 spans 15 residues. The CDR3 reads CSVEDEQGSSYEQYF.

This clonotype registers medium-sized by frequency. The V call is TRBV11-2, the J call TRBJ2-1; TCRdb outputs TRBD1, but without DNA this stays unchecked. CDR3 length: 17 amino acids. Germline V gene data show CDR1 as SGHAT and CDR2 as FQNNGV. CDR3 in amino acids: CASSSPGRSPPYNEQFF.

The rearrangement joins TRBV29-1 to TRBJ2-7; no DNA is available, so the TRBD2 call from TCRdb remains unchecked. This CDR3 has 15 residues. Germline-derived CDR1 and CDR2 are SQVTM and ANQGSEA. CDR3 region: CSVGERGSGRNEQYF.

This clonotype is medium-sized by frequency. The chain recombines TRBV29-1 with TRBJ2-1; the D gene TCRdb calls, TRBD1, cannot be checked with no DNA. This CDR3 is built from 13 residues. Per germline, CDR1 SQVTM and CDR2 ANQGSEA. The CDR3 region is CSVMGRDYNEQFF.

This clonotype is deemed medium-sized by its frequency. This sequence joins TRBV19 and TRBJ1-5; the TCRdb D gene call, TRBD1, has no DNA to confirm it. CDR1 is LNHDA, CDR2 SQIVND, per germline (reference sequence). The CDR3 consists of 15 residues. Here the CDR3 reads CASSIVRGSNQPQHF.